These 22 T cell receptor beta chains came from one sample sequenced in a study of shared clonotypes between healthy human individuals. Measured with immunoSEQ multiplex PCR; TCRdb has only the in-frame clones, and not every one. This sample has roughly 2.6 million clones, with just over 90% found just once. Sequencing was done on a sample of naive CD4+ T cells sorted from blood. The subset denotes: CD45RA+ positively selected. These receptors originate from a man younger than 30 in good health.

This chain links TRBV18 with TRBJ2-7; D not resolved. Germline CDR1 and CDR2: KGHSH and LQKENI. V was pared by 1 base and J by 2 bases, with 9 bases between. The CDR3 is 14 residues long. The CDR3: CASSPQTATYEQYF. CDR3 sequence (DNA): TGTGCCAGCTCACCACAGACTGCTACCTACGAGCAGTACTTC.

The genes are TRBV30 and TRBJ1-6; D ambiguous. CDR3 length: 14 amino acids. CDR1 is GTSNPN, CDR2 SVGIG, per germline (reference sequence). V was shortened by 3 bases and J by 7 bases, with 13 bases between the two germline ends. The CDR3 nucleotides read TGTGCCTGGAGGCCACGGGTAGGGAATTCACCCCTCCACTTT. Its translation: CAWRPRVGNSPLHF.

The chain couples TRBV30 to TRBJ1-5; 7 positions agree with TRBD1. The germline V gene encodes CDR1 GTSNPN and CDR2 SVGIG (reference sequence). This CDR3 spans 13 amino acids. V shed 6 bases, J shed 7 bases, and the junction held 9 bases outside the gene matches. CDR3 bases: TGTGCCTGCTCCCAGGGGGTAGGACAGCCCCAGCATTTT. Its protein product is CACSQGVGQPQHF.

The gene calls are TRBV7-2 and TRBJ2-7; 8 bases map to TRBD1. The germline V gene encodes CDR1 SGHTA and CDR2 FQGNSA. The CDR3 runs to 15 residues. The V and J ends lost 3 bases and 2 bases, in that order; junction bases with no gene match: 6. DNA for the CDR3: TGTGCCAGCAGCTTCTCGGGGACAGGAACCTACGAGCAGTACTTC. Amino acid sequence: CASSFSGTGTYEQYF.

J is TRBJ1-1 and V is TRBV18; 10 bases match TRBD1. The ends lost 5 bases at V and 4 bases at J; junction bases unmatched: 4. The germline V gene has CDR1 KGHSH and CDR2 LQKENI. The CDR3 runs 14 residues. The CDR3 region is CASSAGTGATEAFF. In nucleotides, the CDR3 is TGTGCCAGCTCAGCCGGGACAGGGGCCACTGAAGCTTTCTTT.

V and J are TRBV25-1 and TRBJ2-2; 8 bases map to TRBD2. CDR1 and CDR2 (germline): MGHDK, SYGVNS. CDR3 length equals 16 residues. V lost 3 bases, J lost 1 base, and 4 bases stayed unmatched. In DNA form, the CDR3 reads TGTGCCAGCAGTGATATGCTAGCGGGGAACACCGGGGAGCTGTTTTTT. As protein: CASSDMLAGNTGELFF.

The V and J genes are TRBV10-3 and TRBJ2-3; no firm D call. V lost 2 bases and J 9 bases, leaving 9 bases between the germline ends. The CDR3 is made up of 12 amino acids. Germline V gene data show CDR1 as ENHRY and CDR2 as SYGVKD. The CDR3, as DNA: TGTGCCATCAGTGAGACGGAGAGGACGCAGTATTTT. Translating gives CAISETERTQYF.

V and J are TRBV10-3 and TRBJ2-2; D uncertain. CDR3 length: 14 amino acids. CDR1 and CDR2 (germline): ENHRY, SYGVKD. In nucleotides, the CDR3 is TGTGCTACATCATCAGGTCCGAACACCGGGGAGCTGTTTTTT. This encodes CATSSGPNTGELFF.

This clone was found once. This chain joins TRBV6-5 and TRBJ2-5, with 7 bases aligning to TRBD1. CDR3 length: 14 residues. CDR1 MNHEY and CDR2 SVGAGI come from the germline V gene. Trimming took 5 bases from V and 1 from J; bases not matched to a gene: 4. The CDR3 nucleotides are TGTGCCAGCAGTACGGACAGGCTCCAAGAGACCCAGTACTTC. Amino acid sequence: CASSTDRLQETQYF.

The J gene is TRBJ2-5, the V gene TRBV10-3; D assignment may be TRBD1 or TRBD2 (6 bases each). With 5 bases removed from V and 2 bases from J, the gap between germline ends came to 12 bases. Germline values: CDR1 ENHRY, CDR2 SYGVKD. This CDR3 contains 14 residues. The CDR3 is CAISLGGPQETQYF. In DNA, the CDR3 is TGTGCCATCAGTCTTGGGGGGCCTCAAGAGACCCAGTACTTC.

The CDR3 here is CASSFGMWDRLNEKLFF. The CDR3 region has the DNA TGCGCCAGCAGCTTTGGGATGTGGGACAGACTAAATGAAAAACTGTTTTTT. The chain uses TRBV5-1 and TRBJ1-4, with TRBD1 matching over 7 bases. Trimming at V came to 2 bases and at J to 5 bases, leaving 12 bases not matched to a gene. This CDR3 spans 17 amino acids. Germline V gene lookup returns CDR1 SGHRS and CDR2 YFSETQ.

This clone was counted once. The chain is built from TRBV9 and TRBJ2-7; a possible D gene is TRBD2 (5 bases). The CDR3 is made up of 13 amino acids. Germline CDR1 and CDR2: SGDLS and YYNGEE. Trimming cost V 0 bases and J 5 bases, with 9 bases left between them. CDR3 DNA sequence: TGTGCCAGCAGCGTAGGTCTGAGGGACGAGCAGTACTTC. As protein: CASSVGLRDEQYF.

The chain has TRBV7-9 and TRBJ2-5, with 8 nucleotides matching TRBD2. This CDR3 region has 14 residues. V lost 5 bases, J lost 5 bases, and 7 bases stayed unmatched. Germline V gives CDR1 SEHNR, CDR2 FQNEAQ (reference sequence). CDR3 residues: CASSRSGGGETQYF. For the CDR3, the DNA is TGTGCCAGCAGCCGATCCGGCGGGGGGGAGACCCAGTACTTC.

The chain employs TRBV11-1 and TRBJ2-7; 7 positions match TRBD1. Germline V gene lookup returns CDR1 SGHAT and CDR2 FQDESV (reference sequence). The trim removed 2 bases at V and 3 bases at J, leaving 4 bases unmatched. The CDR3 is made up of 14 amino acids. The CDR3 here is CASSLSTGNYEQYF. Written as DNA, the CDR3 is TGTGCCAGCAGCTTATCGACAGGGAACTACGAGCAGTACTTC.

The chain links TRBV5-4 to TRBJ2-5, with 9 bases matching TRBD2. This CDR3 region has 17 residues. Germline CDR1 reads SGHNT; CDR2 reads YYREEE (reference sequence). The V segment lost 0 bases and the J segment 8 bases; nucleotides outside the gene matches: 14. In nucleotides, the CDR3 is TGTGCCAGCAGCTTGGATTCTGGTGGCGGGAGGGCCAGCACCCAGTACTTC. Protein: CASSLDSGGGRASTQYF.

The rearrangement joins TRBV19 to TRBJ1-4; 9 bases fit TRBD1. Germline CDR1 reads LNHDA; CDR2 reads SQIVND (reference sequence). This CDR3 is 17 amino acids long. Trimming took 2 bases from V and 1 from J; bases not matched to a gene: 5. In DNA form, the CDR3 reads TGTGCCAGTAGTATAAACAGGGGGCTGGGAACTAATGAAAAACTGTTTTTT. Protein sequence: CASSINRGLGTNEKLFF.

This CDR3 reads CASSSGPGSESRGYTF. Written as DNA, the CDR3 is TGTGCCAGCAGCTCGGGCCCCGGGAGCGAATCGAGGGGCTACACCTTC. J is TRBJ1-2 and V is TRBV5-6, with D unclear. Trimming shortened V by 3 bases and J by 8 bases, and 23 bases separated the two germline ends. There are 16 residues in the CDR3. Germline loops: CDR1 SGHDT, CDR2 YYEEEE.

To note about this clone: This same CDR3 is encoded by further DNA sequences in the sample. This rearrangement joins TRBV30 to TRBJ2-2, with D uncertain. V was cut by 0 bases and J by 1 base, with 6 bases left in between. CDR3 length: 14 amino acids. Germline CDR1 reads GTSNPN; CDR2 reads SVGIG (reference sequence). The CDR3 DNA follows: TGTGCCTGGAGTGTTGGCAGGAACACCGGGGAGCTGTTTTTT. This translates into CAWSVGRNTGELFF.

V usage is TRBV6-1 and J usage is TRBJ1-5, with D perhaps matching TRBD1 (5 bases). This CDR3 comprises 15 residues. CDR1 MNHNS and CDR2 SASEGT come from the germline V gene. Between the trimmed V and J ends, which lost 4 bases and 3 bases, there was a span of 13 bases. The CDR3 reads CASSGGDSPNQPQHF. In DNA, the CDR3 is TGTGCCAGCAGTGGGGGTGACAGCCCCAATCAGCCCCAGCATTTT.

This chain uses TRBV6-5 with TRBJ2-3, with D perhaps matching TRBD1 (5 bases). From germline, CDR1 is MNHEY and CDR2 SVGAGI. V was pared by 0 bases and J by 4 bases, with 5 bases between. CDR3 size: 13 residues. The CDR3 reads CASSYSQADTQYF. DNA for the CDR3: TGTGCCAGCAGTTACTCACAGGCAGATACGCAGTATTTT.

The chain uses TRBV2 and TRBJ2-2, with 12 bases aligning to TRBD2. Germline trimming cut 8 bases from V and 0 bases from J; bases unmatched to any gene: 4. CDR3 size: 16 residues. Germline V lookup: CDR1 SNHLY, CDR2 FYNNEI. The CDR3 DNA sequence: TGTGCCAGCTCGACTAGCGGGGGCCCGAACACCGGGGAGCTGTTTTTT. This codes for CASSTSGGPNTGELFF.

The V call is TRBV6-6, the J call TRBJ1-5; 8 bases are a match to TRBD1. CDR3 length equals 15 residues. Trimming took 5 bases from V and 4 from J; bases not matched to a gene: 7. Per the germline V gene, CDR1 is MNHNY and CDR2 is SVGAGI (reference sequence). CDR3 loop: CASSPTGAVNQPQHF. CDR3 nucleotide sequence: TGTGCCAGCAGTCCGACAGGGGCCGTAAATCAGCCCCAGCATTTT.